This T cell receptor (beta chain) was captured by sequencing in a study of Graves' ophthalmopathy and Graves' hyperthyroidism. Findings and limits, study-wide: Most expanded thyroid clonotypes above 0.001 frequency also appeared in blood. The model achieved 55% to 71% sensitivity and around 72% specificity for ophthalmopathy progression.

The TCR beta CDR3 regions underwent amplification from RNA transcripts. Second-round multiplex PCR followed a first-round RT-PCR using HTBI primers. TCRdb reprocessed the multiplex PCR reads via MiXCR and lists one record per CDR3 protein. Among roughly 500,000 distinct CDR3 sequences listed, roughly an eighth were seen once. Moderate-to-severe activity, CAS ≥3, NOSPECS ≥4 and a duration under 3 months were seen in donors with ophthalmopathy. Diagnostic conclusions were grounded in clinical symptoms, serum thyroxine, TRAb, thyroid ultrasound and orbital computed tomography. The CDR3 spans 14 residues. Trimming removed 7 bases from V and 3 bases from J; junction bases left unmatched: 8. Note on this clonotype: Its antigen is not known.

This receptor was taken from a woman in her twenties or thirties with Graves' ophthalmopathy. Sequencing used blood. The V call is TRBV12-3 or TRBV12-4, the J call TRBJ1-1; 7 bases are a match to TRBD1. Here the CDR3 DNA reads TGTGCCAGCACCATGACAGGGAGGGACACTGAAGCTTTCTTT. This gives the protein CASTMTGRDTEAFF.